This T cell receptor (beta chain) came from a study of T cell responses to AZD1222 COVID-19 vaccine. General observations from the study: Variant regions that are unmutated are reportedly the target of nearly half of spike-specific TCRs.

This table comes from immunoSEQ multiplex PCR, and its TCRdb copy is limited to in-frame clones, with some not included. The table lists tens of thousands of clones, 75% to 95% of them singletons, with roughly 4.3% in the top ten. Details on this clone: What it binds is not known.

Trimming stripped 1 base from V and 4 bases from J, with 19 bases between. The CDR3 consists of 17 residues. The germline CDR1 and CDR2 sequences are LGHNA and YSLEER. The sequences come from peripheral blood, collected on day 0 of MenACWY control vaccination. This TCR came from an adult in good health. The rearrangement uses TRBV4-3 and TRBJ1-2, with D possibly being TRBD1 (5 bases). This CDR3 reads CASSQAWGEAITYGYTF. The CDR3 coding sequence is TGCGCCAGCAGCCAAGCATGGGGGGAAGCCATAACCTATGGCTACACCTTC.